This TCR beta chain was sequenced during a study of beta chain features in type 1 diabetes. Sorted CD4+ subsets: naive, central memory, regulatory, stem cell-like memory (CD45RO/CCR7/CD25/CD127/CD95/CD27 panel). Sequencing targeted expressed TCRB transcripts, as all isolated RNA had been reverse transcribed. Profiling relied on immunoSEQ multiplex PCR, and the TCRdb table lists in-frame clones only, not all of them. Of approximately 340,000 clones listed, around 16% were seen once; the top ten hold about 0.019%. CDR1 and CDR2 (germline): SEHNR, FQNEAQ (reference sequence). V lost 1 base and J lost 4, with 8 bases in between. The CDR3 spans 14 residues.

The TCR originated in a woman in her late teens or twenties in good health. The chain recombines TRBV7-9 with TRBJ2-1, with D possibly matching TRBD1 (5 bases). Material for sequencing was naive CD4+ T cells from blood. CDR3 sequence (DNA): TGTGCCAGCAGCTTAGGGACAATTTACAATGAGCAGTTCTTC. The encoded protein is CASSLGTIYNEQFF.